This TCR beta chain appears in the sequencing data of a study of control samples from healthy donors and cancer patients. There are 17 residues in the CDR3. The V and J ends lost 7 bases and 3 bases, in that order; junction bases with no gene match: 9. Germline CDR1 SEHNR, CDR2 FQNEAQ (reference sequence). Libraries were prepared by immunoSEQ multiplex PCR; TCRdb keeps only in-frame clonotypes and omits some of them. Counted here are 100,000 or so clones, 90% to 95% occurring once; the ten biggest clones make up about 2.5%. The clonotype was recovered from a woman aged 18-35 years in good health. This chain links TRBV7-9 with TRBJ2-1, with 13 bases lining up with TRBD2. Material: blood. CDR3 residues: CASTLGLAGANYNEQFF. The CDR3, as DNA: TGTGCCAGCACCCTCGGACTAGCGGGAGCTAACTACAATGAGCAGTTCTTC.